A single TCR beta chain is shown here with its context. Antigen specificity is unknown. Running of the assay took place at deep level. TCRdb keeps only in-frame clones here, not all; method: immunoSEQ multiplex PCR. This sample has around 1.1 million clones, with about four fifths found just once. This sample is part of a study of shared clonotypes between healthy human individuals. Overall study: Used for every donor were three CD4 naive, three CD4 memory, two CD8 naive and one CD8 memory plate.

Findings of the study overall: All-four-donor shared clonotypes had higher generation probabilities than non-shared clonotypes did.

CDR1 and CDR2 (germline): MGHRA, YSYEKL. V lost 1 base and J lost 0, with 13 bases in between. This CDR3 has 17 residues. This chain uses TRBV4-1 with TRBJ2-1; maybe TRBD2 (6 bases). The TCR sequence derives from a young man in good health. Some clones in this sample may be carry-over from other donors' samples. The sequencing input was memory CD4+ T cells from PBMCs. This sample's subset: CD45RA-negative fraction. CDR3: CASSQGMRGSSYNEQFF. CDR3 sequence (DNA): TGCGCCAGCAGCCAAGGGATGCGGGGAAGCTCCTACAATGAGCAGTTCTTC.